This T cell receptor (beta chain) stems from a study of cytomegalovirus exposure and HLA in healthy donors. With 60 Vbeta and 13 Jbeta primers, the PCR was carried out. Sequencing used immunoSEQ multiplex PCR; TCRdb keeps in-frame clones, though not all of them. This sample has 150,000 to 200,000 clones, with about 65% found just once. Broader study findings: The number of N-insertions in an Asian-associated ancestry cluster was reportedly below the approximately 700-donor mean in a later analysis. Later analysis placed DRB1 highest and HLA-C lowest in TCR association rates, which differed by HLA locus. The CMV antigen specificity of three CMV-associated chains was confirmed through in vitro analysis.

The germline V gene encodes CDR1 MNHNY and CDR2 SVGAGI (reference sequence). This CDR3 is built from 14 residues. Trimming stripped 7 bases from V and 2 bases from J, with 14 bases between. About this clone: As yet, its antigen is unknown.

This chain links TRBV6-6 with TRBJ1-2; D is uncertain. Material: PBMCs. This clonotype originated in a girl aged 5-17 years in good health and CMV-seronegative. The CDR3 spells CASTKDSHNYGYTF. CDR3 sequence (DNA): TGTGCCAGCACCAAGGACTCACACAACTATGGCTACACCTTC.